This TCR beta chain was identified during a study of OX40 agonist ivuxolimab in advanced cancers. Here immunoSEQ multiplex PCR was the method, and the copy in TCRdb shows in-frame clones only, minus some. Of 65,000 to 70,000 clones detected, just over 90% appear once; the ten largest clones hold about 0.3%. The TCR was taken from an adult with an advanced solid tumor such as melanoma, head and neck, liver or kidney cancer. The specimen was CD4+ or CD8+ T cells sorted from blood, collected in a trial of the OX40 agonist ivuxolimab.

DNA of the CDR3: TGTGCCTGGAGGAATGGACGTAGCTCCTACAATGAGCAGTTCTTC. Protein product: CAWRNGRSSYNEQFF. This chain links TRBV30 with TRBJ2-1, with unresolved D. Germline V lookup: CDR1 GTSNPN, CDR2 SVGIG (reference sequence). Trimming stripped 3 bases from V and 0 bases from J, with 12 bases between. The CDR3 is 15 amino acids.